This T cell receptor (beta chain) came from a study of vaccination effects on CD4 cells after COVID-19 (dated by TCRdb to 2022 to 2024). About the study as a whole: Two doses of either the BNT162b2 or the mRNA-1273 mRNA SARS-CoV-2 vaccine were administered to participants. Cultures from other donors in the study were sequenced with the Oncomine TCR Beta short-read assay on an Illumina iSeq 100. The study compared SARS-CoV-2 spike-specific CD4+ TCR repertoires before and after mRNA vaccination in COVID-19 convalescent patients and infection-naive vaccine recipients. Altogether, over 9 COVID-19 convalescent patients and several SARS-CoV-2-naive healthy vaccine recipients made up the full study. Overall study outcomes, separate from this receptor: Marked clonal contraction was observed in both infection-induced and vaccine-induced clones at late post-vaccination timepoints, consistent with waning T cell responses. The study was limited by a small number of convalescent patients, and early post-infection timepoints were lacking. In healthy vaccine recipients, vaccine-induced clones were almost all SARS-CoV-2 mono-reactive, with only 1 of 255 being cross-reactive with common cold coronaviruses.

The CDR3 runs 15 residues from the cysteine to the phenylalanine. CDR3 DNA is the only sequence kept; it has 45 bases, read in frame from the first base. From a lookup of the germline V gene, CDR1 and CDR2 are SGHDT and YYEEEE. V and J are truncated by 3 bases and 8 bases respectively, leaving an intervening sequence of 15 bases. Turning to this clone: Its antigen is unknown. There are no base qualities to consult, and no much larger clone falls within one base.

To identify antigen-specific CD4+ T cell clonotypes by their expansion, the ViraFEST assay first stimulated PBMC with viral peptide pools and then applied TCR sequencing. After approximately 11 days of culture, CD4+ T cells were isolated with the EasySep CD4+ T cell isolation kit. Negative nucleocapsid antibody results before and after vaccination confirmed that the healthy vaccine recipients had no prior SARS-CoV-2 infection. Each well held 1.5 million to 2 million PBMC cultured in IMDM containing approximately 5.2% human AB serum, roughly 9.9 IU/ml IL-2 and gentamicin, along with roughly 10 ug/ml peptides. Half of the culture medium was replaced with fresh IL-2-containing medium on days 3 and 7. Each peptide stimulation condition was cultured in triplicate wells unless otherwise noted. PBMC were separated from whole blood using Ficoll-Paque Plus gradient centrifugation and were then either cryopreserved at -140C or used fresh. The overlapping peptide pools covered the spike proteins of SARS-CoV-2 and of the common cold coronaviruses HCoV-NL63, HCoV-OC43 and HCoV-229E. Genomic DNA was extracted from cultured CD4+ T cells with the QIAamp micro DNA kit.

Library construction relied on the immunoSEQ multiplex PCR assay. DNA from the CD4+ T cells that had been cultured and isolated underwent TCR beta CDR3 sequencing. The original pipeline was this. Non-productive TCR sequences were removed and reads were trimmed to the CDR3 region, keeping CDR3s of at least 7 amino acids. The MANAFEST web app was used to identify antigen-specific clonotypes by comparing expansion in peptide wells with expansion in reference cultures. For clones to be considered positive, expansion at FDR<0.05 versus reference and all other wells, an odds ratio above 5, and a frequency above 0.1% in two replicate wells were required. A clonotype was called cross-reactive if it was significantly expanded both in SARS-CoV-2 spike wells and in at least one common cold coronavirus spike condition. CDR3 similarity was assessed by Levenshtein distance with the stringdist R package, and unrooted trees were built with ape in R 3.6.1. Drawn from immuneACCESS, this table holds only the in-frame rearrangements with V and J called that TCRdb kept. Clones are partly lost; checked studies trace under half to an unresolved V gene and leave the rest unexplained. That table furnishes V, J and clone size, whereas the DNA furnished D and trimming. For this sample the table gives approximately 87,000 clones, of which approximately 74% were detected only once. About 1.7% of the sample goes to the ten largest clones.

The source material was CD4+ T cells from PBMCs cultured with HCoV-229E spike peptides, sampled before COVID-19 vaccination. Sample cell subset or site, as interpreted from the label and publication: HCoV-229E spike overlapping peptide pool stimulation. This chain joins TRBV5-6 to TRBJ1-6; TRBD1 could be the D gene, as 5 bases match. The TCR comes from a human donor who received a COVID-19 vaccine. The nucleotide sequence reads TGTGCCAGCAGCTCCCCGGGGACGGGGGATTCACCCCTCCACTTT. It is translated as CASSSPGTGDSPLHF.